These 24 T cell receptor beta chains were all obtained from the same sample, sequenced in a study of cytomegalovirus exposure and HLA in healthy donors. Primers for the PCR totalled 60 Vbeta and 13 Jbeta. TCRdb's copy holds only in-frame clones and misses some; the assay was immunoSEQ multiplex PCR. The sample has a few hundred thousand clones, about four fifths seen once; the top ten hold about 0.3%. What was sequenced was PBMCs. These receptors were obtained from a girl aged 2 to 10 in good health and CMV-seronegative.

The genes are TRBV30 and TRBJ2-7; 12 positions agree with TRBD1. V was clipped by 7 bases and J by 5 bases; unmatched bases: 3. Germline CDR1 and CDR2: GTSNPN and SVGIG (reference sequence). The CDR3 consists of 12 residues. The CDR3 bases are TGTGCCTCCGGGACAGGGGGCCACGAGCAGTACTTC. Protein: CASGTGGHEQYF.

This chain uses TRBV18 with TRBJ2-5; 7 positions match TRBD2. CDR1 KGHSH and CDR2 LQKENI come from the germline V gene. CDR3 length: 16 residues. With V trimmed by 1 base and J by 5 bases, 10 bases remained unmatched. The CDR3 sequence is CASSPLKLGLGETQYF. CDR3 bases: TGTGCCAGCTCACCACTTAAACTCGGACTAGGGGAGACCCAGTACTTC.

The chain couples TRBV10-2 to TRBJ2-7; 9 bases align to TRBD1. J was trimmed by 10 bases and V by 4 bases; bases with no gene match: 5. The CDR3 runs 12 residues. Per germline, CDR1 WSHSY and CDR2 SAAADI. The CDR3 bases are TGCGCCAGCAGTGCCCTGGGACAGGGACAGTACTTC. As protein: CASSALGQGQYF.

In this sample, this clone turned up once. The rearrangement uses TRBV7-8 and TRBJ2-3, with TRBD2 matching 8 bases. The length of the CDR3 is 16 residues. V shed 5 bases and J 2 bases; nucleotides not matched to a gene: 9. Looked up from germline, CDR1 is SGHVS and CDR2 is FQNEAQ. The CDR3 bases are TGTGCCAGCAGCCCCGGACTAGCCGAATACACAGATACGCAGTATTTT. It translates to CASSPGLAEYTDTQYF. Looking up the rest from reference TRBV7-8 and TRBJ2-3 gives the full variable domain: GAGVSQSPRYKVAKRGQDVALRCDPISGHVSLFWYQQALGQGPEFLTYFQNEAQLDKSGLPSDRFFAERPEGSVSTLKIQRTQQEDSAVYLCASSPGLAEYTDTQYFGPGTRLTVL.

The table lists this clone with a count of one. The rearrangement joins TRBV6-8 to TRBJ2-5; tentatively, D is TRBD1 (6 bases). Trimming took off 8 bases at V and 5 bases at J, with 21 bases between the two ends. The CDR3 extends over 15 amino acids. The germline V gene has CDR1 MNHGY and CDR2 SAAAGT. Here the CDR3 DNA reads TGTGCCAGCCGAGGGGGAGCTCCCCTGGGGGAGACCCAGTACTTC. Encoded protein: CASRGGAPLGETQYF.

The gene calls are TRBV2 and TRBJ2-1; D may be TRBD2 (6 bases). Germline-derived CDR1 and CDR2 are SNHLY and FYNNEI. This CDR3 region has 13 residues. Trimming left V 6 bases short and J 8 bases short, with 14 bases between. DNA for the CDR3: TGTGCCAGCAGGGGACTTCTGGAGGATGAGCAGTTCTTC. Encoded protein: CASRGLLEDEQFF.

The V call is TRBV5-5, the J call TRBJ2-1; D ambiguous. The germline V gene encodes CDR1 SGHKS and CDR2 YYEKEE (reference sequence). Trimming pared 0 bases from V and 5 bases from J, leaving 18 bases between. The CDR3 consists of 17 residues. The CDR3, as DNA: TGTGCCAGCAGCTTGGCCAAAAAGTACCCCAGGCACAATGAGCAGTTCTTC. Its protein is CASSLAKKYPRHNEQFF.

This chain links TRBV27 with TRBJ2-5; TRBD1 is a possible D gene (6 bases). With 5 bases removed from V and 5 bases from J, the gap between germline ends came to 18 bases. In germline, CDR1 is MNHEY, CDR2 SMNVEV (reference sequence). This CDR3 contains 15 residues. This CDR3 is CASSPQGYVSETQYF. CDR3 DNA sequence: TGTGCCAGCAGTCCCCAGGGGTATGTTAGCGAGACCCAGTACTTC.

The V and J genes are TRBV7-9 and TRBJ2-5; D gene uncertain. The CDR3 is 12 amino acids. Germline V gene lookup returns CDR1 SEHNR and CDR2 FQNEAQ (reference sequence). V lost 5 bases, J lost 1 base, and 5 bases lay in between. CDR3 loop: CASSPTQETQYF. DNA of the CDR3: TGTGCCAGCAGCCCTACCCAAGAGACCCAGTACTTC.

V and J are TRBV29-1 and TRBJ1-2; the D is unclear. The CDR3 runs to 14 residues. V was trimmed by 2 bases and J by 0 bases, leaving 10 bases between them. CDR1 is SQVTM, CDR2 ANQGSEA, per germline. This CDR3 is CSVEPPGANYGYTF. CDR3 DNA: TGCAGCGTTGAACCCCCGGGAGCTAACTATGGCTACACCTTC.

The chain is built from TRBV28 and TRBJ2-1; TRBD2 aligns across 8 bases. The CDR3 has 13 residues. Per germline, CDR1 MDHEN and CDR2 SYDVKM. V trimming: 1 base; J trimming: 13 bases; junction bases outside the gene matches: 6. The CDR3 here is CASSLSSGLAQFF. The DNA for the CDR3 is TGTGCCAGCAGTTTATCCTCAGGACTAGCCCAGTTCTTC.

This chain connects TRBV6-1 to TRBJ2-7; D is unresolved. The CDR3 covers 13 residues. Looked up from germline, CDR1 is MNHNS and CDR2 is SASEGT. Trimming stripped 4 bases from V and 1 base from J, with 8 bases between. This CDR3 is CASSVYPSYEQYF. CDR3 nucleotides: TGTGCCAGCAGTGTCTATCCTTCCTACGAGCAGTACTTC.

This rearrangement joins TRBV5-1 to TRBJ1-5, with D possibly being TRBD1 (5 bases). Germline V CDR1 and CDR2: SGHRS, YFSETQ. The CDR3 is 15 residues long. The V end was cut by 0 bases, the J end by 5 bases, with 12 bases between. CDR3 sequence reads: CASSLGGGAYQPQHF. The DNA for the CDR3 is TGCGCCAGCAGCTTGGGAGGAGGGGCCTATCAGCCCCAGCATTTT.

The J gene is TRBJ2-7, the V gene TRBV13; 10 bases are a match to TRBD2. Germline V gene sequence: CDR1 PRHDT, CDR2 FYEKMQ (reference sequence). The CDR3 covers 16 residues. With V trimmed by 6 bases and J by 7 bases, 15 bases remained unmatched. The CDR3 loop is CASRESGGASPGEQYF. The CDR3 bases are TGTGCCAGCAGGGAGAGCGGGGGGGCTTCCCCAGGGGAGCAGTACTTC.

This chain connects TRBV10-3 to TRBJ1-2, with D unclear. The germline CDR1 and CDR2 sequences are ENHRY and SYGVKD. This CDR3 spans 14 amino acids. Between the trimmed V and J ends, which lost 4 bases and 1 base, there was a span of 10 bases. The chain's CDR3 is CAISVGPFNYGYTF. DNA of the CDR3: TGTGCCATCAGTGTCGGTCCCTTTAACTATGGCTACACCTTC.

The J gene is TRBJ2-1, the V gene TRBV4-1, with TRBD2 matching 10 bases. V shed 6 bases, J shed 5 bases, and the junction held 7 bases outside the gene matches. CDR3 length equals 15 residues. CDR1 and CDR2 (germline): MGHRA, YSYEKL. The CDR3, as DNA: TGCGCCAGCAGTTACCGGACTAGCGGAAACAATGAGCAGTTCTTC. It yields the protein CASSYRTSGNNEQFF.

This chain uses TRBV13 with TRBJ1-6; TRBD1 matches 7 bases. CDR1 is PRHDT and CDR2 is FYEKMQ in the germline V gene (reference sequence). The CDR3 runs to 14 residues. Germline trimming cut 5 bases from V and 7 bases from J; bases unmatched to any gene: 5. For the CDR3, the DNA is TGTGCCAGCAGCCCGACAGGGATGAATTCACCCCTCCACTTT. It translates to CASSPTGMNSPLHF.

This clone has more than one count but fewer than ten. The CDR3 is CASSVVGLAGETQYF. CDR3 DNA: TGTGCCAGCAGCGTAGTCGGACTAGCAGGAGAGACCCAGTACTTC. The J gene is TRBJ2-5, the V gene TRBV9; TRBD2 matches 8 bases. CDR3 length equals 15 residues. Germline trimming cut 0 bases from V and 4 bases from J; bases unmatched to any gene: 5. Germline V CDR1 and CDR2: SGDLS, YYNGEE. The full variable domain, completed using reference TRBV9 and TRBJ2-5, is DSGVTQTPKHLITATGQRVTLRCSPRSGDLSVYWYQQSLDQGLQFLIQYYNGEERAKGNILERFSAQQFPDLHSELNLSSLELGDSALYFCASSVVGLAGETQYFGPGTRLLVL.

The chain has TRBV19 and TRBJ1-5, with 8 bases identical to TRBD1. Trimming cost V 4 bases and J 7 bases; bases outside gene matches: 12. Germline loops: CDR1 LNHDA, CDR2 SQIVND (reference sequence). CDR3 length: 16 amino acids. DNA for the CDR3: TGTGCCAGTAGTACAAGACAGGGGTTTCGGGAGCAGCCCCAGCATTTT. Its protein product is CASSTRQGFREQPQHF.

V gene TRBV5-5 combines with J gene TRBJ1-2, with TRBD1 as a possible D gene (5 bases). Trimming left V 4 bases short and J 5 bases short, with 9 bases between. Per germline, CDR1 SGHKS and CDR2 YYEKEE (reference sequence). The CDR3 sequence is 12 residues long. The CDR3 DNA reads as TGTGCCAGCAGCCCGGGGGGTTATGGCTACACCTTC. It translates to CASSPGGYGYTF.

This chain connects TRBV5-1 to TRBJ2-1; D is ambiguous. V was clipped by 1 base and J by 6 bases, with 20 bases between them. The length of the CDR3 is 17 residues. CDR1 and CDR2 from the germline V gene are SGHRS and YFSETQ. This CDR3 is CASSLWVSRPTSNEQFF. For the CDR3, the DNA is TGCGCCAGCAGCTTGTGGGTCTCGCGGCCGACCTCCAATGAGCAGTTCTTC.

As concerns this clone: The conserved final phenylalanine or tryptophan is absent from the CDR3, which likely points to a read error. V and J are TRBV6-1 and TRBJ2-7; possible D gene TRBD1, 5 bases. The V end was cut by 2 bases, the J end by 3 bases, with 8 bases between. The CDR3 covers 13 residues. Germline V gene data show CDR1 as MNHNS and CDR2 as SASEGT. CDR3 residues: CASSETGSYEQYL. The CDR3 DNA follows: TGTGCCAGCAGTGAAACAGGCAGCTACGAGCAGTACCTC.

V and J are TRBV5-1 and TRBJ2-1; TRBD2 agrees at 12 bases. Germline CDR1 SGHRS, CDR2 YFSETQ. V dropped 4 bases and J dropped 2; count of bases not matched to a gene: 16. The CDR3 has 20 residues. In DNA, the CDR3 is TGCGCCAGCAGCCTCTCCCGTACCCGACTAGCGGGAGAGGCCTACAATGAGCAGTTCTTC. Translating gives CASSLSRTRLAGEAYNEQFF.

The chain has TRBV7-8 and TRBJ2-2; 7 bases align to TRBD1. The trim removed 1 base at V and 3 bases at J, leaving 2 bases unmatched. This CDR3 has 15 amino acids. In germline, CDR1 is SGHVS, CDR2 FQNEAQ. DNA for the CDR3: TGTGCCAGCAGCTTAGGGGACAGATACACCGGGGAGCTGTTTTTT. Its translation: CASSLGDRYTGELFF.